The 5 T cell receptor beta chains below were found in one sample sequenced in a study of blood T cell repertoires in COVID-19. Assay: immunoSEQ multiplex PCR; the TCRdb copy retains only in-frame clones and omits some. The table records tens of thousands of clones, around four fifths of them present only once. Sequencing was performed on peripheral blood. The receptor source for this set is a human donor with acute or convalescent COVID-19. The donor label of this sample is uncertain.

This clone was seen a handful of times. The CDR3 DNA reads as TGTGCCAGCAGCTCCTTGACAGCTAAAGAGACCCAGTACTTC. Protein product: CASSSLTAKETQYF. This chain links TRBV7-9 with TRBJ2-5, with D possibly matching TRBD1 (5 bases). The germline gives CDR1 SEHNR, CDR2 FQNEAQ (reference sequence). There are 14 residues in the CDR3. The ends were cut back, 4 bases at V and 3 bases at J, with 12 bases in the middle.

The CDR3 sequence: CAWSVRLEGGTLGYF. The CDR3 DNA reads TGTGCCTGGAGTGTACGTCTGGAGGGGGGGACTTTGGGGTATTTT. The chain joins TRBV30 to TRBJ2-3; maybe TRBD2 (7 bases). Per the germline V gene, CDR1 is GTSNPN and CDR2 is SVGIG (reference sequence). V lost 0 bases to trimming and J lost 14 bases, with 24 bases between them. CDR3 length: 15 residues.

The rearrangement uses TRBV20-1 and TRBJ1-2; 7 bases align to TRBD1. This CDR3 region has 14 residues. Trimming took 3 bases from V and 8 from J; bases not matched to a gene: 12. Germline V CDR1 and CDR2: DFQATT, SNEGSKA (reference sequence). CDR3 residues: CSASPRGYSGGYTF. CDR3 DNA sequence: TGCAGTGCTAGTCCCAGGGGGTATTCCGGCGGCTACACCTTC.

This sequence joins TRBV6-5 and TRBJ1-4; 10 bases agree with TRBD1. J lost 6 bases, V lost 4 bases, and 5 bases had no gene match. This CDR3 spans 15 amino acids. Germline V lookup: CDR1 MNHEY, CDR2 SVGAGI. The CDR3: CASSLTGGRDEKLFF. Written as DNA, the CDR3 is TGTGCCAGCAGTTTGACAGGGGGCCGGGATGAAAAACTGTTTTTT.

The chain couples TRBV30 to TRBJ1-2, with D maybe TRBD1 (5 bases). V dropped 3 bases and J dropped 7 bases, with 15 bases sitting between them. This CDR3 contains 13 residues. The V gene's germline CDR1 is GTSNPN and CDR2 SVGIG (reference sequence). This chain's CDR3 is CAWSYSGGTGYTF. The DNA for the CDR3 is TGTGCCTGGAGCTACTCCGGGGGTACTGGCTACACCTTC.